The count of the clone carrying this T cell receptor beta chain is one. Its target is not known. Some clones are missing from TCRdb's copy, which holds only in-frame ones; the method was immunoSEQ multiplex PCR. Among some 68,000 clones listed, around 84% were seen once. CDR1 and CDR2 from the germline V gene are ENHRY and SYGVKD. CDR3 length: 14 amino acids. Trimming removed 9 bases from V and 1 base from J; junction bases left unmatched: 7. This specimen belongs to a study of Tregs in tolerant kidney transplant recipients. Regarding the study as a whole: No direct test of biological reproducibility was done here.

Unstimulated regulatory T cells (CD4+CD25+CD127-), CD4+CD25- non-regulatory cells, CD4 and CD8 cells were FACS-sorted from thawed PBMCs. Sequences were obtained from CD4+ T cells from blood. The receptor's source is a human donor in good health. The chain recombines TRBV10-3 with TRBJ1-1; TRBD1 matches at 8 bases. The CDR3 region has the DNA TGTGCCATGAAAGGGGGGACAGGGAACACTGAAGCTTTCTTT. As protein: CAMKGGTGNTEAFF.